A selection of T cell receptor beta chains follows, all from one sample in a study of cytomegalovirus exposure and HLA in healthy donors. Profiling relied on immunoSEQ multiplex PCR, and the TCRdb table lists in-frame clones only, not all of them. Altogether under 150,000 clones are present, 65% to 85% being singletons, with the ten largest covering roughly 2.5%. The sequencing input was PBMCs. Receptor source: a young woman in good health and CMV-seronegative. CDR3s include the opening cysteine and the closing phenylalanine or tryptophan. The D gene is left open where the match is weak. Some rows mark clone size as missing; the rest say once, few, many or name a class of expanded clone.

d_gene	abundance	v_gene	j_gene	CDR3nt	CDR3aa
NA	NA	TRBV4-1	TRBJ1-2	TGCGCCAGCAGCCAAGATTACCTCATCGGGACACTCTATGGCTACACCTTC	CASSQDYLIGTLYGYTF
NA	NA	TRBV27	TRBJ1-4	TGTGCCAGCAGAACAGCAAAGAAAAATGAAAAACTGTTTTTT	CASRTAKKNEKLFF
TRBD1	once	TRBV5-1	TRBJ1-2	TGCGCCAGCAGCCAGGGACAGGGGGGCTATGGCTACACCTTC	CASSQGQGGYGYTF
NA	few	TRBV6-5	TRBJ1-2	TGTGCCAGCAGTGCCAAAGGGGCCCGGGGCTACACCTTC	CASSAKGARGYTF
TRBD1	NA	TRBV19	TRBJ1-1	TGTGCCATTCGGATGACAGGGCGGACTGAAGCTTTCTTT	CAIRMTGRTEAFF
NA	NA	TRBV9	TRBJ2-7	TGTGCCAGCAGCGTAGCTTTCGGGATGGGTTACGAGCAGTACTTC	CASSVAFGMGYEQYF
TRBD1	NA	TRBV11-2	TRBJ2-4	TGTGCCAGCAGCCAGGGGGCAGTTCAGTACTTC	CASSQGAVQYF
NA	few	TRBV6-1	TRBJ1-4	TGTGCCAGCAGTGCAGGGTCTAGTAATGAAAAACTGTTTTTT	CASSAGSSNEKLFF
TRBD1	NA	TRBV29-1	TRBJ2-7	TGCAGCGTTGGGGGACAGGGTTACGAGCAGTACTTC	CSVGGQGYEQYF
TRBD2	NA	TRBV11-3	TRBJ2-1	TGTGCCAGCAGCTTGAGACCGGGACTAGCGGGACCTTACAATGAGCAGTTCTTC	CASSLRPGLAGPYNEQFF
TRBD2	NA	TRBV7-2	TRBJ2-7	TGTGCCAGCAGCTTAAAGCGGGGGACATCCCCGACCTACGAGCAGTACTTC	CASSLKRGTSPTYEQYF
NA	NA	TRBV28	TRBJ2-1	TGTGCCAGTTGCGATTTCAATGAGCAGTTCTTC	CASCDFNEQFF
TRBD2	NA	TRBV4-1	TRBJ2-7	TGCGCCAGCAGCCAAGATTTGTTGGGACTAGCTTCCCACGAGCAGTACTTC	CASSQDLLGLASHEQYF
TRBD2	NA	TRBV7-9	TRBJ2-3	TGTGCCAGCATATTGTTAGCGGGGGACGGCACAGATACGCAGTATTTT	CASILLAGDGTDTQYF
NA	NA	TRBV18	TRBJ1-1	TGTGCCAGCTCACCGGTCCAAGGGGTTAATGAAGCTTTCTTT	CASSPVQGVNEAFF
TRBD2	NA	TRBV7-6	TRBJ2-2	TGTGCCAGCAGCTTCCCAGCGGGGGGGCTTGGCACCGGGGAGCTGTTTTTT	CASSFPAGGLGTGELFF
TRBD1	NA	TRBV4-1	TRBJ1-2	TGCGCCAGCAGCCAAGAAGGGCGGACGGGACAGCGATACCCCTATGGCTACACCTTC	CASSQEGRTGQRYPYGYTF
NA	NA	TRBV7-8	TRBJ1-1	TGTGCCAGCAGCTTAGGAACAGGACACACTGAAGCTTTCTTT	CASSLGTGHTEAFF
NA	NA	TRBV18	TRBJ1-1	TGTGCCAGCTCACCAGGCGGGATGAACACTGAAGCTTTCTTT	CASSPGGMNTEAFF
NA	few	TRBV2	TRBJ2-7	TGTGCCAGCAGTGACGGCGTAGGGGGCGAGCAGTACTTC	CASSDGVGGEQYF
TRBD2	NA	TRBV7-8	TRBJ2-1	TGTGCCAGCAGCTTAGGATTCTGGGTAGCGGGAGACAATGAGCAGTTCTTC	CASSLGFWVAGDNEQFF
TRBD2	NA	TRBV28	TRBJ2-5	TGTGCCAGCAGTTCTAGCTTAGCGGGGCTTGGAGAGACCCAGTACTTC	CASSSSLAGLGETQYF
TRBD2	NA	TRBV5-1	TRBJ2-1	TGCGCCAGCAGCGAACTAGCGGGGGGGTACAATGAGCAGTTCTTC	CASSELAGGYNEQFF
TRBD2	NA	TRBV9	TRBJ2-3	TGTGCCAGCAGCAAGACTAGCGGGGCTTGGGGAGATACGCAGTATTTT	CASSKTSGAWGDTQYF
NA	NA	TRBV6-1	TRBJ2-7	TGTGCCAGCAGTCCGTACGTAGAGGACGAGCAGTACTTC	CASSPYVEDEQYF
TRBD2	NA	TRBV5-1	TRBJ2-1	TGCGCCAGCAGCTTAGCGGGGGGGATGAATGAGCAGTTCTTC	CASSLAGGMNEQFF